These T cell receptor beta chains were read from a single sample in a study of molecular identifiers for immune sequencing clone quantification. Each CDR3 protein is one row after TCRdb ran MiXCR on the PCR reads. Of fewer than 350,000 distinct CDR3 sequences in the sample, around 21% were seen once. The sequencing sample was made of naive CD8+ T cells from blood, with Jurkat cell RNA spiked in. All receptors come from a human donor in good health. Some libraries in this study had Jurkat cell RNA spiked in. Both conserved end residues are trimmed from each CDR3. Fields, in order: J gene, V gene, CDR3 protein.

TRBJ2-1 | TRBV27 | ASSFTGVNEQF
TRBJ2-4 | TRBV19 | ASSIATRGSKNIQY
TRBJ2-7 | TRBV7-2 | ASSGTEVRYEQY
TRBJ1-1 | TRBV12-3/TRBV12-4 | ASSFKGGAGTEAF
TRBJ2-3 | TRBV7-6 | ASSLGDGQRTDTQY
TRBJ2-5 | TRBV12-3/TRBV12-4 | ASSSPGLGQETQH
TRBJ2-7 | TRBV6-5 | ASSPLAGGNSYEQY
TRBJ2-7 | TRBV4-3 | ASSQDGRGYEQY
TRBJ1-1 | TRBV7-9 | ASSYNRLNTEAF
TRBJ1-4 | TRBV20-1 | SALTGGYEKLF
TRBJ2-5 | TRBV2 | ASRDFQETQY
TRBJ2-1 | TRBV6-5 | VSSQRGGEQF
TRBJ1-4 | TRBV12-3/TRBV12-4 | ASSLVHIEEKLF
TRBJ2-5 | TRBV12-3/TRBV12-4 | ASSFTTSGRGGTETQY
TRBJ2-7 | TRBV7-6 | ASSLDWGSYEQY
TRBJ1-1 | TRBV12-3/TRBV12-4 | ASSFPTGGATEAF
TRBJ2-7 | TRBV12-3/TRBV12-4 | ASRASGVSYEQY
TRBJ2-7 | TRBV12-5 | ASGLFPDGSSYEQY